This paragraph covers one TCR beta chain sequence. Its antigen is unknown. Genes and germline are mouse. The CDR3 end lies 1 residue beyond the end of the read and is filled in from the germline J gene. Noted time point: mouse harvest day 14 after allogeneic transplant. Each mouse received 10^7 T-cell-depleted marrow cells plus 10^6 splenic CD5+ T cells by tail vein. This mouse GVHD model was MHC-mismatched B6 to BALB/c, profiled day 7 or 14. The data stem from a study of tissue T cells after allogeneic stem cell transplantation. General observations from the study: This small cohort was clinically heterogeneous, and sampling depth was a limitation. Alloreactivity or antigen specificity of tissue TCRs was not determined; some clones might be host cells.

Trimming shortened V by 7 bases and J by 1 base, and 10 bases separated the two germline ends. The CDR3 consists of 13 residues. Germline V gene lookup returns CDR1 KGHPV and CDR2 FQNQEV (reference sequence). Data came from immunoSEQ multiplex PCR; TCRdb stores just in-frame clones and leaves some out. The repertoire holds around 2,200 clones, with roughly half as singletons. The chain links TRBV26 to TRBJ1-2, with D perhaps TRBD1 (5 bases). Sequenced input: lymph node tissue. The sequence was collected from a female BALB/c mouse given C57BL/6 T cells with graft-versus-host disease after an allogeneic hematopoietic cell transplant. The CDR3 loop is CASTPTGNSDYTF. The covered CDR3 bases are TGTGCCAGCACCCCTACAGGAAACTCCGACTACACC.